These 29 T cell receptor beta chains share one sample of origin, sequenced in a study of cytomegalovirus exposure and HLA in healthy donors. Repertoires were generated with immunoSEQ multiplex PCR, while TCRdb's copy carries only in-frame clones and drops some. The sample has under 200,000 clones; 75% to 90% are singletons. The sequenced sample was PBMCs. These receptors all stem from a woman younger than 35 in good health and CMV-seronegative.

This chain uses TRBV5-4 with TRBJ1-4; D gene uncertain. The CDR3 covers 15 residues. Trimming took 6 bases from V and 2 from J, leaving 14 bases between them. The germline CDR1 and CDR2 sequences are SGHNT and YYREEE (reference sequence). The CDR3 here is CASTRSTATNEKLFF. The CDR3 DNA follows: TGTGCCAGCACGAGGTCGACGGCTACTAATGAAAAACTGTTTTTT.

The chain links TRBV4-3 to TRBJ1-2; D remains ambiguous. This CDR3 has 17 residues. V was clipped by 1 base and J by 2 bases, with 17 bases between them. The germline V gene has CDR1 LGHNA and CDR2 YSLEER. The CDR3 bases are TGCGCCAGCAGCCAAGCTCCCGGACGGAGGGAAAACTATGGCTACACCTTC. Amino acids: CASSQAPGRRENYGYTF.

This chain joins TRBV28 and TRBJ1-2; 7 bases are shared with TRBD1. The ends lost 6 bases at V and 1 base at J; junction bases unmatched: 2. In germline, CDR1 is MDHEN, CDR2 SYDVKM. CDR3 length equals 13 residues. The CDR3 nucleotides read TGTGCCAGCAGGTCAGGGGGTAACTATGGCTACACCTTC. Protein sequence: CASRSGGNYGYTF.

This clone was detected only a few times. This chain joins TRBV19 and TRBJ2-1; TRBD2 is a possible D gene (5 bases). Per germline, CDR1 LNHDA and CDR2 SQIVND (reference sequence). There are 14 residues in the CDR3. Trimming removed 5 bases from V and 7 bases from J, with 15 bases in between. CDR3 amino acids: CASSPSGEVNEQFF. For the CDR3, the DNA is TGTGCCAGTAGTCCCTCCGGGGAAGTGAATGAGCAGTTCTTC. The whole variable domain, filled in from reference TRBV19 and TRBJ2-1, reads DGGITQSPKYLFRKEGQNVTLSCEQNLNHDAMYWYRQDPGQGLRLIYYSQIVNDFQKGDIAEGYSVSREKKESFPLTVTSAQKNPTAFYLCASSPSGEVNEQFFGPGTRLTVL.

This rearrangement joins TRBV11-2 to TRBJ1-1, with D uncertain. This CDR3 is 15 amino acids long. Germline assignment: CDR1 SGHAT and CDR2 FQNNGV. Trimming took off 2 bases at V and 0 bases at J, with 10 bases between the two ends. CDR3 nucleotide sequence: TGTGCCAGCAGCTTAAACCGCCTAATGAACACTGAAGCTTTCTTT. Translation: CASSLNRLMNTEAFF.

The genes are TRBV7-9 and TRBJ2-2; 10 positions match TRBD1. Per germline, CDR1 SEHNR and CDR2 FQNEAQ (reference sequence). The V gene end was trimmed by 4 bases and the J gene end by 2 bases; junction bases not matched to a gene: 1. The CDR3 totals 15 residues. CDR3 loop: CASSSTGGNTGELFF. In nucleotides, the CDR3 is TGTGCCAGCAGCTCGACAGGGGGCAACACCGGGGAGCTGTTTTTT.

This rearrangement joins TRBV30 to TRBJ2-7; D call uncertain. The length of the CDR3 is 17 residues. V was cut by 1 base and J by 0 bases, with 19 bases left in between. Looked up from germline, CDR1 is GTSNPN and CDR2 is SVGIG (reference sequence). The CDR3: CAWSGPYATTTSYEQYF. As DNA, the CDR3 is TGTGCCTGGAGTGGCCCTTACGCTACTACTACCTCCTACGAGCAGTACTTC. The full variable domain, completed using reference TRBV30 and TRBJ2-7, is SQTIHQWPATLVQPVGSPLSLECTVEGTSNPNLYWYRQAAGRGLQLLFYSVGIGQISSEVPQNLSASRPQDRQFILSSKKLLLSDSGFYLCAWSGPYATTTSYEQYFGPGTRLTVT.

The genes are TRBV6-5 and TRBJ1-2; D call uncertain. Germline V gives CDR1 MNHEY, CDR2 SVGAGI. V lost 6 bases and J 7 bases, leaving 15 bases between the germline ends. This CDR3 contains 13 residues. In DNA form, the CDR3 reads TGTGCCAGCAGCCTCGACCGTCCGGGTGGCTACACCTTC. Amino acid sequence: CASSLDRPGGYTF.

This clone was recorded only once. This chain uses TRBV10-3 with TRBJ1-2, with D unclear. Per germline, CDR1 ENHRY and CDR2 SYGVKD. The CDR3 length is 11 residues. The V end was cut by 7 bases, the J end by 0 bases, with 3 bases between. CDR3 residues: CAITANYGYTF. The CDR3 nucleotides are TGTGCCATCACCGCTAACTATGGCTACACCTTC.

In this sample, this clone turned up a few times. The chain links TRBV2 to TRBJ2-7, with a tentative D call TRBD1 (5 bases). Germline CDR1 and CDR2: SNHLY and FYNNEI. V was cut by 6 bases and J by 3 bases, with 15 bases left in between. The CDR3 has 14 amino acids. The DNA of the CDR3 is TGTGCCAGCAGACCACGCTCGACAGACTACGAGCAGTACTTC. This gives the protein CASRPRSTDYEQYF.

The chain is built from TRBV6-1 and TRBJ1-1, with D perhaps TRBD1 (6 bases). With 3 bases removed from V and 0 bases from J, the gap between germline ends came to 20 bases. Germline assignment: CDR1 MNHNS and CDR2 SASEGT. The CDR3 spans 18 residues. The CDR3 region is CASSDGSLGHKLNTEAFF. DNA of the CDR3: TGTGCCAGCAGTGATGGTTCATTGGGACACAAACTGAACACTGAAGCTTTCTTT.

This chain connects TRBV7-9 to TRBJ2-1; TRBD1 might be the D (6 bases). This CDR3 comprises 18 residues. From germline, CDR1 is SEHNR and CDR2 FQNEAQ (reference sequence). The V and J ends lost 5 bases and 5 bases respectively, with 25 bases between them. In nucleotides, the CDR3 is TGTGCCAGCAGCCCCCCAGGGTTAAGACAGGCCCGACACAATGAGCAGTTCTTC. This encodes CASSPPGLRQARHNEQFF.

This clone was detected only once. V gene TRBV5-1 combines with J gene TRBJ1-1; perhaps TRBD1 as D (5 bases). In germline, CDR1 is SGHRS, CDR2 YFSETQ. The length of the CDR3 is 13 residues. Between the trimmed V and J ends, which lost 3 bases and 6 bases, there was a span of 12 bases. In DNA, the CDR3 is TGCGCCAGCAGCTCTCTACAGGCGCCTGAAGCTTTCTTT. Protein: CASSSLQAPEAFF.

This rearrangement joins TRBV11-2 to TRBJ1-2; 9 bases map to TRBD1. CDR3 size: 18 residues. The V and J ends lost 4 bases and 7 bases, in that order; junction bases with no gene match: 19. Germline values: CDR1 SGHAT, CDR2 FQNNGV. The CDR3 spells CASSSTAPEGQGDRGYTF. The CDR3 nucleotides are TGTGCCAGCAGCTCAACTGCCCCCGAGGGACAGGGTGATCGTGGCTACACCTTC. The complete variable domain, with remaining parts taken from reference TRBV11-2 and TRBJ1-2, reads EAGVAQSPRYKIIEKRQSVAFWCNPISGHATLYWYQQILGQGPKLLIQFQNNGVVDDSQLPKDRFSAERLKGVDSTLKIQPAKLEDSAVYLCASSSTAPEGQGDRGYTFGSGTRLTVV.

The chain has TRBV19 and TRBJ1-4; TRBD1 aligns across 7 bases. Germline V lookup: CDR1 LNHDA, CDR2 SQIVND (reference sequence). This CDR3 is built from 13 residues. V gave up 6 bases and J gave up 7 bases; unmatched junction bases: 5. CDR3 in DNA: TGTGCCAGTAGGTCAGGGGGTATTGAAAAACTGTTTTTT. Its translation: CASRSGGIEKLFF. The variable domain in full, with the rest retrieved from reference TRBV19 and TRBJ1-4, is DGGITQSPKYLFRKEGQNVTLSCEQNLNHDAMYWYRQDPGQGLRLIYYSQIVNDFQKGDIAEGYSVSREKKESFPLTVTSAQKNPTAFYLCASRSGGIEKLFFGSGTQLSVL.

The V call is TRBV27, the J call TRBJ2-7; weak D call: TRBD2 (5 bases). The CDR3 totals 14 residues. Germline V lookup: CDR1 MNHEY, CDR2 SMNVEV (reference sequence). V was cut by 4 bases and J by 4 bases, with 14 bases left in between. The CDR3 loop reads CASSSLDRWYEQYF. CDR3 bases: TGTGCCAGCAGTTCACTAGATAGATGGTACGAGCAGTACTTC.

The chain links TRBV28 to TRBJ1-5; weak D call: TRBD1 (5 bases). Germline values: CDR1 MDHEN, CDR2 SYDVKM. V shed 1 base and J shed 5 bases, with 12 bases lying between them. The CDR3 sequence is 15 residues long. The DNA of the CDR3 is TGTGCCAGCAGTTTATCGGTGGCGGGGCATCAGCCCCAGCATTTT. Protein product: CASSLSVAGHQPQHF.

The gene calls are TRBV28 and TRBJ2-7, with no clear D. Germline V lookup: CDR1 MDHEN, CDR2 SYDVKM. The CDR3 covers 14 residues. Trimming left V 6 bases short and J 0 bases short, with 12 bases between. The CDR3 region is CASSILTGSYEQYF. The DNA of the CDR3 is TGTGCCAGCAGCATCTTGACTGGCTCCTACGAGCAGTACTTC.

This rearrangement joins TRBV30 to TRBJ1-6; 7 nucleotides align to TRBD1. CDR1 is GTSNPN and CDR2 is SVGIG in the germline V gene (reference sequence). Unmatched junction bases numbered 6, after V lost 0 bases and J lost 4 bases. This CDR3 spans 16 amino acids. The CDR3 bases are TGTGCCTGGAGTGTAATGGGACAGTCATATAATTCACCCCTCCACTTT. It encodes CAWSVMGQSYNSPLHF.

Worth noting for this clone: Other nucleotide sequences in the sample specify the same CDR3. The CDR3 nucleotides are TGCAGCGTCGACGGGGGTGAGCACACTGAAGCTTTCTTT. This translates into CSVDGGEHTEAFF. The V and J genes are TRBV29-1 and TRBJ1-1, with a weak D call TRBD1 (5 bases). There are 13 residues in the CDR3. Trimming pared 6 bases from V and 3 bases from J, leaving 14 bases between. CDR1 and CDR2 from the germline V gene are SQVTM and ANQGSEA.

The V call is TRBV30, the J call TRBJ1-6; D might be TRBD1 (6 bases). Trimming took off 5 bases at V and 10 bases at J, with 18 bases between the two ends. CDR3 length: 14 amino acids. Germline V lookup: CDR1 GTSNPN, CDR2 SVGIG (reference sequence). The CDR3 bases are TGTGCCTGGGACAGGTTCCCCTCCAACTCACCCCTCCACTTT. Protein: CAWDRFPSNSPLHF.

The chain employs TRBV6-5 and TRBJ2-3; D unclear. This CDR3 comprises 15 residues. V was trimmed by 6 bases and J by 3 bases, leaving 16 bases between them. Germline V lookup: CDR1 MNHEY, CDR2 SVGAGI. This CDR3 is CASSLDPFGTDTQYF. DNA for the CDR3: TGTGCCAGCAGCCTGGATCCGTTCGGGACAGATACGCAGTATTTT.

The rearrangement uses TRBV5-1 and TRBJ1-1; no reliable D call. In germline, CDR1 is SGHRS, CDR2 YFSETQ. Trimming took off 4 bases at V and 6 bases at J, with 22 bases between the two ends. The CDR3 consists of 16 residues. The CDR3 reads CASSQNQGGELAEAFF. The CDR3, as DNA: TGCGCCAGCAGCCAGAATCAAGGCGGTGAACTGGCTGAAGCTTTCTTT.

The chain's CDR3 is CASSVDFQGAITSPLHF. In nucleotides, the CDR3 is TGTGCCAGCAGCGTAGATTTTCAGGGGGCAATCACTTCACCCCTCCACTTT. The J gene is TRBJ1-6, the V gene TRBV9, with 8 bases fitting TRBD1. This CDR3 spans 17 amino acids. J lost 9 bases, V lost 0 bases, and 11 bases had no gene match. Germline V CDR1 and CDR2: SGDLS, YYNGEE.

This sequence joins TRBV5-4 and TRBJ2-5; D not certain. The CDR3 is made up of 14 amino acids. The V end lost 1 base, the J end lost 5 bases, and 12 bases lay between the germline ends. Germline CDR1 reads SGHNT; CDR2 reads YYREEE (reference sequence). CDR3 in amino acids: CASSLTGSGETQYF. DNA of the CDR3: TGTGCCAGCAGCTTGACCGGATCCGGGGAGACCCAGTACTTC.

For the CDR3, the DNA is TGTGCCAGCAGGAGGACAACGAACTATGGCTACACCTTC. Encoded protein: CASRRTTNYGYTF. This chain joins TRBV13 and TRBJ1-2; D perhaps matches TRBD1 (5 bases). The CDR3 is 13 residues long. CDR1 and CDR2 from the germline V gene are PRHDT and FYEKMQ (reference sequence). With 6 bases removed from V and 2 bases from J, the gap between germline ends came to 10 bases.

There are a few counts of this clone. The gene calls are TRBV2 and TRBJ1-3, with D maybe TRBD1 (5 bases). Trimming left V 1 base short and J 7 bases short, with 11 bases between. The CDR3 length is 14 residues. Germline-derived CDR1 and CDR2 are SNHLY and FYNNEI. The CDR3 coding sequence is TGTGCCAGCAGTGAAGAAGGAGGGACCAACACCATATATTTT. Protein product: CASSEEGGTNTIYF.

This clone appeared a few times. V is TRBV6-4 and J is TRBJ2-1; D possibly corresponds to TRBD2 (6 bases). The CDR3 has 14 amino acids. Trimming shortened V by 4 bases and J by 6 bases, and 13 bases separated the two germline ends. Per the germline V gene, CDR1 is MRHNA and CDR2 is SNTAGT. The DNA for the CDR3 is TGTGCCAGCAGTGTCTCGCGGGATCTCAATGAGCAGTTCTTC. Translated, it gives CASSVSRDLNEQFF.

V gene TRBV27 combines with J gene TRBJ2-5; TRBD1 matches at 8 bases. V was pared by 2 bases and J by 4 bases, with 12 bases of the junction left unmatched. This CDR3 has 17 amino acids. CDR1 and CDR2 from the germline V gene are MNHEY and SMNVEV (reference sequence). The CDR3 here is CASSLGVSGGVGETQYF. CDR3 nucleotides: TGTGCCAGCAGTTTAGGGGTTTCAGGGGGCGTCGGAGAGACCCAGTACTTC.